This T cell receptor (beta chain) stems from a study of siplizumab effects on memory and regulatory T cells. This CDR3 contains 13 residues. Trimming cost V 6 bases and J 3 bases; bases outside gene matches: 4. Germline V gene sequence: CDR1 KGHSH, CDR2 LQKENI. The method was immunoSEQ multiplex PCR; TCRdb's version includes in-frame clones alone and lacks a portion of them. The table shows 99,000 or so clones, with 93% occurring only once. The V and J genes are TRBV18 and TRBJ2-7; 8 bases agree with TRBD2. This sequence originates from a human donor in good health. Sequencing input: Tregs sorted from blood. This CDR3 is CASSTGGGYEQYF. For the CDR3, the DNA is TGTGCCAGCTCGACGGGAGGGGGCTACGAGCAGTACTTC.